Sequencing of this T cell receptor (beta chain) was carried out in a study of T cell responses to AZD1222 COVID-19 vaccine. As for the study in general: Second doses that came at about 4 or about 12 weeks were put together. Study-wide findings and caveats: The sample set comprised mostly white British donors with more females, and clonal diversity was possibly underestimated. Increased Spike-specific TCR breadth and depth were observed after two AZD1222 doses. The study found vaccine-associated CD4 TCRs spanning spike, dominant at 160-218 and 743-854.

The germline V gene has CDR1 MRHNA and CDR2 SNTAGT. This CDR3 is 14 amino acids long. V lost 6 bases to trimming and J lost 1 base; unmatched junction nucleotides: 5. Sequencing was performed with immunoSEQ multiplex PCR; in TCRdb, only in-frame clones are kept and a portion is missing. The sample holds over 110,000 clones, roughly 91% seen once. As for this clone: Its antigen is as yet unknown.

The sequence was collected from an adult in good health. The source was peripheral blood, collected on day 0 of AZD1222 vaccination. The chain has TRBV6-4 and TRBJ1-1; 7 nucleotides align to TRBD1. The CDR3 sequence: CASRPTGANTEAFF. In nucleotides, the CDR3 is TGTGCCAGCAGACCCACAGGGGCGAACACTGAAGCTTTCTTT.